A selection of T cell receptor beta chains follows, all from one sample in a study of shared clonotypes between healthy human individuals. Clones were read by immunoSEQ multiplex PCR, and TCRdb kept only the in-frame ones, dropping some. The sample holds about 2.3 million clones, roughly 92% seen once. The sample taken for sequencing was naive CD4+ T cells from PBMCs. The origin of the receptors is a man aged 18 to 30 in good health. Some clones in this sample may be carry-over from other donors' samples. The CDR3 runs from the conserved cysteine through the conserved F or W. A D gene is named only where the DNA matches it firmly. For some rows the clone size is stated as once, few or many, or as a class when expanded; others skip it.

j_call	v_call	d_call	cdr3_length	clone_size	cdr3_aa	cdr3_nt
TRBJ2-7	TRBV9	-	14	-	CASSRTTPAYEQYF	TGTGCCAGCAGCCGGACAACCCCAGCCTACGAGCAGTACTTC
TRBJ2-6	TRBV11-3	-	20	-	CASSLRGYGSGASGANVLTF	TGTGCCAGCAGCTTAAGAGGTTACGGGAGTGGGGCTTCTGGGGCCAACGTCCTGACTTTC
TRBJ2-7	TRBV7-9	TRBD1	14	-	CASSPGQAAYEQYF	TGTGCCAGCAGCCCCGGACAGGCTGCCTACGAGCAGTACTTC
TRBJ2-1	TRBV4-1	-	13	-	CASSQVSVGRQFF	TGCGCCAGCAGCCAGGTCTCCGTGGGTCGGCAGTTCTTC
TRBJ2-5	TRBV5-5	-	17	-	CASSRRLTGSYQETQYF	TGTGCCAGCAGCCGAAGACTAACAGGGTCGTACCAAGAGACCCAGTACTTC
TRBJ1-1	TRBV2	-	16	-	CASTRTGFSSNTEAFF	TGTGCCAGCACCCGAACAGGCTTTTCCTCGAACACTGAAGCTTTCTTT
TRBJ1-4	TRBV18	-	15	-	CASSPQTATNEKLFF	TGTGCCAGCTCACCCCAGACAGCAACTAATGAAAAACTGTTTTTT
TRBJ1-5	TRBV18	-	13	-	CASSPQGNQPQHF	TGTGCCAGCTCACCACAGGGAAATCAGCCCCAGCATTTT
TRBJ2-2	TRBV5-6	TRBD2	16	-	CASSLLAGGFPGELFF	TGTGCCAGCAGCTTGTTGGCGGGAGGGTTCCCCGGGGAGCTGTTTTTT
TRBJ2-2	TRBV5-6	TRBD2	18	-	CASRLYGLAPPGTGELFF	TGTGCCAGCAGATTGTACGGACTAGCGCCTCCGGGCACCGGGGAGCTGTTTTTT
TRBJ1-3	TRBV4-2	-	16	few	CASSQDRAVSGNTIYF	TGTGCCAGCAGCCAAGATAGGGCAGTCTCTGGAAACACCATATATTTT
TRBJ2-3	TRBV6-5	-	13	once	CASSYGHEGPQYF	TGTGCCAGCAGTTATGGACATGAAGGGCCGCAGTATTTT
TRBJ1-2	TRBV14	TRBD1	14	-	CASSPQQGAVGYTF	TGTGCCAGCAGCCCTCAACAGGGGGCGGTTGGCTACACCTTC
TRBJ2-1	TRBV5-1	TRBD2	15	-	CASSLLAGGPNEQFF	TGCGCCAGCAGCTTACTAGCGGGAGGACCCAATGAGCAGTTCTTC
TRBJ2-7	TRBV7-2	-	13	-	CASRLTRVDEQYF	TGTGCCAGCAGGCTAACCAGGGTGGACGAGCAGTACTTC
TRBJ2-1	TRBV5-5	-	15	-	CASSLNTAQWDEQFF	TGTGCCAGCAGCTTGAATACGGCGCAATGGGATGAGCAGTTCTTC
TRBJ2-1	TRBV5-1	-	18	-	CASRQIGRGQGPYNEQFF	TGCGCCAGCAGACAAATCGGGAGGGGACAGGGTCCTTACAATGAGCAGTTCTTC
TRBJ2-1	TRBV6-6	-	13	-	CASSHNDESEQFF	TGTGCCAGCAGCCATAACGACGAAAGTGAGCAGTTCTTC
TRBJ1-1	TRBV28	TRBD1	17	once	CASSRDRVGVMNTEAFF	TGTGCCAGCAGCAGAGACAGGGTCGGGGTTATGAACACTGAAGCTTTCTTT
TRBJ1-2	TRBV6-1	TRBD1	13	-	CASRSGQNYGYTF	TGTGCCAGCAGATCGGGACAGAACTATGGCTACACCTTC
TRBJ2-2	TRBV4-2	-	13	-	CASSVLNTGELFF	TGTGCCAGCAGCGTGCTGAACACCGGGGAGCTGTTTTTT
TRBJ2-7	TRBV19	-	15	once	CASSNPGGPTYEQYF	TGTGCCAGTAGTAACCCCGGGGGCCCAACCTACGAGCAGTACTTC
TRBJ1-5	TRBV30	-	14	-	CAWSLTNGNQPQHF	TGTGCCTGGAGTTTGACCAACGGCAATCAGCCCCAGCATTTT
TRBJ1-1	TRBV6-1	-	15	-	CASSEGTGINTEAFF	TGTGCCAGCAGTGAGGGGACGGGAATTAACACTGAAGCTTTCTTT
TRBJ2-7	TRBV2	TRBD2	14	-	CASSDAASGYEQYF	TGTGCCAGCAGTGATGCGGCTAGCGGCTACGAGCAGTACTTC
TRBJ1-2	TRBV7-3	-	15	-	CASSLTGTEPYGYTF	TGTGCCAGCAGCTTAACTGGGACGGAGCCCTATGGCTACACCTTC
TRBJ2-5	TRBV7-2	-	13	-	CASSANREETQYF	TGTGCCAGCAGCGCAAACAGGGAAGAGACCCAGTACTTC
TRBJ1-1	TRBV2	TRBD1	15	-	CASHRDSVGNTEAFF	TGTGCCAGTCACCGGGACAGCGTGGGGAACACTGAAGCTTTCTTT
TRBJ2-1	TRBV5-6	TRBD2	15	-	CASSQGLAGYNEQFF	TGTGCCAGCAGCCAGGGACTAGCGGGGTACAATGAGCAGTTCTTC
TRBJ1-2	TRBV19	-	13	-	CASSRSGASLLTF	TGTGCCAGTAGCCGATCAGGCGCCTCGCTGCTGACCTTC
TRBJ2-3	TRBV28	-	13	-	CASSFGPPDTQYF	TGTGCCAGCAGTTTCGGGCCCCCGGATACGCAGTATTTT
TRBJ2-5	TRBV4-1	TRBD1	16	once	CASSQAGTGGQETQYF	TGCGCCAGCAGCCAAGCCGGGACAGGGGGCCAAGAGACCCAGTACTTC
TRBJ1-2	TRBV2	-	12	-	CASSEDPFRFSF	TGTGCCAGCAGTGAAGACCCCTTTCGTTTCTCCTTC
TRBJ1-5	TRBV19	-	14	-	CASSIQDGNQPQHF	TGTGCCAGTAGTATTCAGGACGGCAATCAGCCCCAGCATTTT
TRBJ2-7	TRBV28	TRBD1	14	-	CASKGTGPPYEQYF	TGTGCCAGCAAGGGGACAGGGCCGCCCTACGAGCAGTACTTC
TRBJ1-2	TRBV28	-	12	-	CASSLSFYGYTF	TGTGCCAGCAGTTTGAGTTTCTATGGCTACACCTTC
TRBJ1-1	TRBV6-5	-	15	once	CASSYSRGGHYEAFF	TGTGCCAGCAGTTACTCGCGGGGGGGACACTATGAAGCTTTCTTT
TRBJ1-5	TRBV19	TRBD1	14	-	CASTAYRGSQPQHF	TGTGCCAGTACCGCCTACAGGGGCAGTCAGCCCCAGCATTTT
TRBJ1-2	TRBV9	-	15	-	CASGPTGLPNYGYTF	TGTGCCAGCGGACCTACAGGGCTCCCTAACTATGGCTACACCTTC
TRBJ1-1	TRBV30	-	14	few	CAWSKRAAATEAFF	TGTGCCTGGAGCAAAAGGGCTGCAGCCACTGAAGCTTTCTTT
TRBJ2-6	TRBV4-3	-	17	once	CASSQVSEFAGANVLTF	TGCGCCAGCAGCCAAGTAAGCGAGTTTGCTGGGGCCAACGTCCTGACTTTC
TRBJ1-3	TRBV7-9	-	13	-	CASRRYSGNTIYF	TGTGCCAGCAGGCGATACTCTGGAAACACCATATATTTT
TRBJ1-1	TRBV5-1	-	16	-	CASSSGEGFWNTEAFF	TGCGCCAGCAGCTCAGGCGAGGGGTTTTGGAACACTGAAGCTTTCTTT
TRBJ2-1	TRBV2	-	9	-	CAAGDEQFF	TGTGCCGCCGGGGATGAGCAGTTCTTC
TRBJ1-5	TRBV6-5	-	14	-	CASSYRGGNQPQHF	TGTGCCAGCAGTTATCGAGGGGGCAATCAGCCCCAGCATTTT
TRBJ1-1	TRBV30	-	14	-	CAWRRLTANTEAFF	TGTGCCTGGAGGAGACTCACAGCGAACACTGAAGCTTTCTTT
TRBJ2-1	TRBV9	TRBD1	14	-	CASSARDSYNEQFF	TGTGCCAGCAGCGCCCGGGACAGCTACAATGAGCAGTTCTTC